The rows below give T cell receptor beta chains drawn from one sample of a study of blood T cell repertoires in COVID-19. TCRdb's table, derived via immunoSEQ multiplex PCR, lists solely in-frame clones and lacks some. Among 250,000 to 300,000 clones listed, approximately 92% were seen once. Specimen: PBMCs or T cells enriched from blood (not recorded which). These receptors came from a woman aged 30 to 39 who had recovered from COVID-19. The CDR3 runs from the conserved cysteine through the conserved F or W. Clone sizes are given selectively: once, few, many, or a class where the clone is expanded.

CDR3aa,v_gene,len,abundance,j_gene
CASSASGGYEQFF,TRBV10-2,13,-,TRBJ2-1
CASSGTSGRGSSYEQYF,TRBV2,17,-,TRBJ2-7
CASSYTRRGNEQYF,TRBV6-2/TRBV6-3,14,-,TRBJ2-7
CASSADRGGTGINEKLFF,TRBV18,18,-,TRBJ1-4
CASSFRGTGGFEQFF,TRBV28,15,-,TRBJ2-1
CASSPQGQGGTEAFF,TRBV16,15,once,TRBJ1-1
CASSPQGASYNEQFF,TRBV7-3,15,-,TRBJ2-1
CASSSDRGLGQFF,TRBV18,13,-,TRBJ2-1
CASSSSPGQGNTGELFF,TRBV28,17,once,TRBJ2-2
CASGSREGLGETQYF,TRBV19,15,once,TRBJ2-5
CASSEGSGSYEQYF,TRBV2,14,-,TRBJ2-7
CATSRTGQGGQPQHF,TRBV15,15,once,TRBJ1-5
CASSGDTRGYEQYF,TRBV5-6,14,-,TRBJ2-7
CASSEGRIYSNQPQHF,TRBV6-1,16,once,TRBJ1-5
CASSATGTGVDGELFF,TRBV6-1,16,once,TRBJ2-2
CASREQGNYYGYTF,TRBV28,14,-,TRBJ1-2
CASEKGGLYNSPLHF,TRBV6-5,15,-,TRBJ1-6
CASVAGGPNTGELFF,TRBV5-1,15,few,TRBJ2-2
CASSQDHSGQVFTYEQSRGYF,TRBV14,21,-,TRBJ2-7
CASSLDTSGTNNEQFF,TRBV7-2,16,-,TRBJ2-1
CASSYWTSDPYEQYF,TRBV6-2/TRBV6-3,15,-,TRBJ2-7
CASGFDISGANVLTF,TRBV28,15,-,TRBJ2-6
CASSRGEHSRNTEAFF,TRBV6-2/TRBV6-3,16,-,TRBJ1-1
CASSRTGADSGNTIYF,TRBV7-2,16,-,TRBJ1-3
CASSYQGSYNSPLHF,TRBV7-9,15,-,TRBJ1-6
CASSLGPVNEQFF,TRBV11-3,13,-,TRBJ2-1
CASSLPVTGGAVGDTQYF,TRBV7-9,18,-,TRBJ2-3
CASTPGGNSYEQYF,TRBV28,14,-,TRBJ2-7
CASSSLPGLAGYTDTQYF,TRBV7-8,18,-,TRBJ2-3
CASSLVSDRDGYTF,TRBV7-2,14,few,TRBJ1-2
CASSFTTSGSYNEQFF,TRBV7-3,16,few,TRBJ2-1
CASSIGAGPGEKLFF,TRBV19,15,-,TRBJ1-4
CASSQTGGAGNTIYF,TRBV6-5,15,-,TRBJ1-3
CASSNLQGRDEKLFF,TRBV6-9,15,-,TRBJ1-4
CAIVFVGTSGRALSLGTDTQYF,TRBV10-3,22,-,TRBJ2-3
CAWSRPGLDYGYTF,TRBV30,14,-,TRBJ1-2
CASSLTSMVYNEQFF,TRBV5-4,15,-,TRBJ2-1
CASSWGVTQPQHF,TRBV28,13,-,TRBJ1-5
CASSLWPDEGNYGYTF,TRBV28,16,-,TRBJ1-2
CASSFRGPGTEAFF,TRBV5-1,14,-,TRBJ1-1
CASQSGGAGKNIQYF,TRBV19,15,-,TRBJ2-4
CSASARIYNQPQHF,TRBV20-1,14,few,TRBJ1-5
CASSIQGANTEAFF,TRBV19,14,once,TRBJ1-1
CASSIRQGEYMNTEAFF,TRBV19,17,-,TRBJ1-1
CASTRAEGGGANVLTF,TRBV27,16,-,TRBJ2-6
CASSQGVPATNEKLFF,TRBV4-3,16,-,TRBJ1-4
CASIQVFSGANVLTF,TRBV28,15,-,TRBJ2-6
CASSVNSFFSYNEQFF,TRBV5-1,16,-,TRBJ2-1
CASTLRLNQPQHF,TRBV28,13,-,TRBJ1-5
CASSLGQGVYGYTF,TRBV5-4,14,-,TRBJ1-2
CASARLAGNYEQYF,TRBV11-2,14,-,TRBJ2-7
CASSVESGSSYEQYF,TRBV6-4,15,once,TRBJ2-7
CAGISTGVGEQFF,TRBV30,13,-,TRBJ2-1
CASSTGSNEKLFF,TRBV5-4,13,-,TRBJ1-4